This T cell receptor (beta chain) was profiled in a study of shared clonotypes between healthy human individuals. Looking at the study overall: There were three CD4 naive, three CD4 memory, two CD8 naive and one CD8 memory plates per donor.

The protocol was immunoSEQ multiplex PCR, while the TCRdb copy is restricted to in-frame clones and leaves out a portion. The data contain about 2.4 million clones, 93% of them singletons. About this clone itself: Antigen unknown.

The CDR3 is 12 amino acids. Germline values: CDR1 SNHLY, CDR2 FYNNEI. Trimming pared 6 bases from V and 4 bases from J, leaving 10 bases between. Whole-study findings and limits: Among donors, clonotype sharing was expected to be affected by sequencing depth. Only blood was sampled, and tissue TCR repertoires likely differ from blood ones.

The receptor was derived from a man younger than 30 in good health. Some clones in this sample may be carry-over from other donors' samples. Specimen: naive CD4+ T cells from PBMCs. The sample's subset: CD45RA+ positively selected. The V call is TRBV2, the J call TRBJ2-7; D not resolved. In DNA, the CDR3 is TGTGCCAGCAGACAATGGGGTTACGAGCAGTACTTC. It yields the protein CASRQWGYEQYF.